The source of this T cell receptor (beta chain) is a study of identical twins. Study-wide results and caveats: Findings depended on cross-sectional statistics rather than tracking the same donors.

TCRdb redid the calling of the 5' RACE reads with MiXCR, one entry per CDR3 protein. Found here are hundreds of thousands of distinct CDR3 sequences, 21% of them singletons; the top ten hold roughly 4.3%. This clonotype appeared a few times. Its specificity is unknown. This CDR3 comprises 14 residues. The germline gives CDR1 MNHEY, CDR2 SVGAGI. Trimming cost V 4 bases and J 2 bases; bases outside gene matches: 3. The same sample was also studied in work on T cells expressing NK-cell markers.

This chain connects TRBV6-5 to TRBJ2-3; TRBD1 aligns across 7 bases. This clonotype was sampled from a woman aged 18 to 35 in good health. What was sequenced was PBMCs. For the CDR3, the DNA is TGTGCCAGCAGTTGGGGGACAGTCACAGATACGCAGTATTTT. Its translation: CASSWGTVTDTQYF.